Sequencing of this T cell receptor (beta chain) was carried out in a study of blood T cell repertoires in COVID-19. Study as a whole: Whether acute or convalescent, the COVID-19 samples came from the United States, Italy and Spain. T cells, B-cell-depleted T cells, or PBMCs supplied cDNA or gDNA.

The assay was immunoSEQ multiplex PCR, and TCRdb's table has in-frame clones only and misses some. The sample holds 120,000 to 150,000 clones, roughly 90% seen once. The receptor comes from a human donor in a cohort sampled during active COVID-19. Material for sequencing was peripheral blood.

Here the CDR3 reads CSAKLGPETQYF. The CDR3 DNA reads as TGCAGCGCCAAACTAGGGCCAGAGACCCAGTACTTC. The chain employs TRBV29-1 and TRBJ2-5; D is perhaps TRBD2 (5 bases). Germline V gene lookup returns CDR1 SQVTM and CDR2 ANQGSEA. CDR3 size: 12 residues. Trimming removed 7 bases at V and 4 bases at J, with 13 bases between.